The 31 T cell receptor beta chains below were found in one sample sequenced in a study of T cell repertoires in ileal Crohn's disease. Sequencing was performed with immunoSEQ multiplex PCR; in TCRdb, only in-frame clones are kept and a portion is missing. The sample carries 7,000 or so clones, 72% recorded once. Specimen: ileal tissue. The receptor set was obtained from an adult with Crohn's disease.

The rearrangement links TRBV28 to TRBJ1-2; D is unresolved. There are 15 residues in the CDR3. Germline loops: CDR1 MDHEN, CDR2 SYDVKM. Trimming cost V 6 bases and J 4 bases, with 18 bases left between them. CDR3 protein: CASRPYRGSGYGYTF. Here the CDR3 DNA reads TGTGCCAGCAGGCCTTATCGGGGTTCAGGCTATGGCTACACCTTC.

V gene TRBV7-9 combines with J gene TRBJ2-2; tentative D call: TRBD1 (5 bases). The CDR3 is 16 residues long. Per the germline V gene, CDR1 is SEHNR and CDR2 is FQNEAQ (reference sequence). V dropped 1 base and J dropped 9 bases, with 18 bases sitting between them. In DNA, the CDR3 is TGTGCCAGCAGCTTAGAGGAACGGACATCCAAAAGGGAGCTGTTTTTT. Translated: CASSLEERTSKRELFF.

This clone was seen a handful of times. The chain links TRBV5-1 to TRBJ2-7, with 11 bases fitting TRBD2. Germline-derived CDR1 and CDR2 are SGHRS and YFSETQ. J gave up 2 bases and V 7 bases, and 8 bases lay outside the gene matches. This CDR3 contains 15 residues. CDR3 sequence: CASSLAGGEAYEQYF. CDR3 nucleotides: TGCGCCAGCTCCCTAGCGGGGGGTGAGGCCTACGAGCAGTACTTC.

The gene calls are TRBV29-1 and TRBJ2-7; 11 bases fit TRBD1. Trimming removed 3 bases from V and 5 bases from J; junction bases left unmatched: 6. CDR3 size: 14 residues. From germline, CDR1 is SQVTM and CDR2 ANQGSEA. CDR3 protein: CSVDRGGQGDEQYF. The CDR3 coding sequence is TGCAGCGTTGATAGGGGGGGACAGGGGGACGAGCAGTACTTC.

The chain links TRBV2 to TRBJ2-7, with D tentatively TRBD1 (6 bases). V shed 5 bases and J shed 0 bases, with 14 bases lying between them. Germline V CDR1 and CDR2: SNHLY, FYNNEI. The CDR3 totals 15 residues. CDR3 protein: CASSPTRQASYEQYF. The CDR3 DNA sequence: TGTGCCAGCAGTCCCACTCGACAGGCCTCCTACGAGCAGTACTTC.

The CDR3, as DNA: TGTGCCAGCAGCGTAGGGCGGGGGGCCTACAATGAGCAGTTCTTC. Protein: CASSVGRGAYNEQFF. The chain joins TRBV9 to TRBJ2-1; the match to TRBD2 covers 8 bases. Looked up from germline, CDR1 is SGDLS and CDR2 is YYNGEE. The CDR3 sequence is 15 residues long. With 0 bases clipped from V and 2 bases from J, the junction kept 1 base outside the gene matches.

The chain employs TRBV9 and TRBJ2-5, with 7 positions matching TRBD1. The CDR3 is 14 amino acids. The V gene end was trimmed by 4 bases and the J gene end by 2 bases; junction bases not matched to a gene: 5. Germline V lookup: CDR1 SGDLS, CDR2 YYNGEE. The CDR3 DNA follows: TGTGCCAGCAGCCACGACAGGGAACAAGAGACCCAGTACTTC. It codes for CASSHDREQETQYF.

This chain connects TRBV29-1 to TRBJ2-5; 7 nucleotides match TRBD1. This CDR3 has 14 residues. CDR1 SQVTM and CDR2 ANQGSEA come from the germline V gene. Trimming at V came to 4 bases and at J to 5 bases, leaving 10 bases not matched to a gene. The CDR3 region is CSVGLGGAWETQYF. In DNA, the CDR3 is TGCAGCGTTGGTTTAGGGGGCGCTTGGGAGACCCAGTACTTC.

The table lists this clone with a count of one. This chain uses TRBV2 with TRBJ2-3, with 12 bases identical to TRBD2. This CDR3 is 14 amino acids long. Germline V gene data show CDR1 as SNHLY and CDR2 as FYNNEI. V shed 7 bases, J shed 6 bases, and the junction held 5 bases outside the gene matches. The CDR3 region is CASMRLAGADTQYF. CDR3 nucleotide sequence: TGTGCCAGCATGAGACTAGCGGGAGCGGATACGCAGTATTTT.

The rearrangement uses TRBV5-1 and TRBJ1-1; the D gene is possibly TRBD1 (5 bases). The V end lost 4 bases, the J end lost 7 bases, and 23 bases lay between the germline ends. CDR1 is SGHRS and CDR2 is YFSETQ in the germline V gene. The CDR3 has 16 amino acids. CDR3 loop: CASSPTEQGFNGEAFF. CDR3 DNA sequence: TGCGCCAGCAGCCCCACCGAGCAGGGCTTCAATGGTGAAGCTTTCTTT.

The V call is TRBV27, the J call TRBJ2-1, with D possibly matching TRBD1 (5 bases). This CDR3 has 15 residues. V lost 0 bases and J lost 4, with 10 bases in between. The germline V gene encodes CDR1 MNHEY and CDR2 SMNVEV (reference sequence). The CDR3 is CASSLSPDRYNEQFF. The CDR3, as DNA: TGTGCCAGCAGTTTATCGCCCGACAGATACAATGAGCAGTTCTTC.

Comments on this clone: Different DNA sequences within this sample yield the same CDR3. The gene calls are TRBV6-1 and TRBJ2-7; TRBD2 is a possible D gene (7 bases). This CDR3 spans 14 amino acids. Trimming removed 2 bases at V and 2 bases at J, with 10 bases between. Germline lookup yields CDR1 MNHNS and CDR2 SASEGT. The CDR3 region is CASSERGGAYEQYF. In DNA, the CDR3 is TGTGCCAGCAGTGAAAGGGGGGGCGCCTACGAGCAGTACTTC.

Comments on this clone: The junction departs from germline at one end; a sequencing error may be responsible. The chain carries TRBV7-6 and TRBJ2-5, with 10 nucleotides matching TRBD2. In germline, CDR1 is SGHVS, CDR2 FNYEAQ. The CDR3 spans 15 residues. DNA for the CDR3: TGTGCCAGCAGCCTAGCGGGGGCCTCTCAAGAGACCCAGTACTTC. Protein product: CASSLAGASQETQYF.

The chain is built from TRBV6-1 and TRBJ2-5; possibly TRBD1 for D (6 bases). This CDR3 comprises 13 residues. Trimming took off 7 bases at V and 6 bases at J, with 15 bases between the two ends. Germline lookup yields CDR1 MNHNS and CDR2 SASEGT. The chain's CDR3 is CASTSLTGKTQYF. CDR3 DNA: TGTGCCAGCACCTCGCTGACAGGAAAGACCCAGTACTTC.

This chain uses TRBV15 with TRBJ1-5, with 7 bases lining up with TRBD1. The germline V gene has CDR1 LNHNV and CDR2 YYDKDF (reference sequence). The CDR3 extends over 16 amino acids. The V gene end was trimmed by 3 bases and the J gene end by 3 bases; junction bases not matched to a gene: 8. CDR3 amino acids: CATSRERDSLNQPQHF. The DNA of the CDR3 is TGTGCCACCAGCAGGGAACGGGACAGCCTCAATCAGCCCCAGCATTTT. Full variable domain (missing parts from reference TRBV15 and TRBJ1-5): DAMVIQNPRYQVTQFGKPVTLSCSQTLNHNVMYWYQQKSSQAPKLLFHYYDKDFNNEADTPDNFQSRRPNTSFCFLDIRSPGLGDTAMYLCATSRERDSLNQPQHFGDGTRLSIL.

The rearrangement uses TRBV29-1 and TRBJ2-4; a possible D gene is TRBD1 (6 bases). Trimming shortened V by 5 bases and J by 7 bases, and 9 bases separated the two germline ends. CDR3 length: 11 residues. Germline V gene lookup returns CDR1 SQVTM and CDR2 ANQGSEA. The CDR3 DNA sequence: TGCAGCGTTTTCGACAGGAACATTCAGTACTTC. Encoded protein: CSVFDRNIQYF.

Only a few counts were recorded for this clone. The CDR3: CASRPAASDRSYEQYF. CDR3 DNA sequence: TGTGCCAGCCGTCCAGCAGCGAGCGACAGGTCCTACGAGCAGTACTTC. The V call is TRBV7-9, the J call TRBJ2-7, with D perhaps matching TRBD1 (6 bases). The CDR3 runs to 16 residues. Germline lookup yields CDR1 SEHNR and CDR2 FQNEAQ (reference sequence). Deletions cut 8 bases from V and 1 base from J, with 21 bases between.

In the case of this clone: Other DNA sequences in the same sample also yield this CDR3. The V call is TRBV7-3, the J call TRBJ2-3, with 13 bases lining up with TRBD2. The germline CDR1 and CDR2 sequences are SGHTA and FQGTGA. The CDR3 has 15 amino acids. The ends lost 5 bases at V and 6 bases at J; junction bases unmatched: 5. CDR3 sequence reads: CASSLLAGGPDTQYF. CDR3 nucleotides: TGTGCCAGCAGCCTACTAGCGGGGGGGCCTGATACGCAGTATTTT.

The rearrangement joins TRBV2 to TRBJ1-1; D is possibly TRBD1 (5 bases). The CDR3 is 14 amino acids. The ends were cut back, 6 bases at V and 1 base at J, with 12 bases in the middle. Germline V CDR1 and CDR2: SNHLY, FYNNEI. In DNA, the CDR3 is TGTGCCAGCAGGGGGGGAGGGTCGAACACTGAAGCTTTCTTT. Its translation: CASRGGGSNTEAFF.

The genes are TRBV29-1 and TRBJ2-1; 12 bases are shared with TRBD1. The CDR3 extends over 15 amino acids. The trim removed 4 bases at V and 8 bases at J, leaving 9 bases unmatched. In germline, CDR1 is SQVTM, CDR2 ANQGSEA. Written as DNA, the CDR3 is TGCAGCGTTGGGTGGCGGGACAGGGGGCTGCATGAGCAGTTCTTC. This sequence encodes CSVGWRDRGLHEQFF.

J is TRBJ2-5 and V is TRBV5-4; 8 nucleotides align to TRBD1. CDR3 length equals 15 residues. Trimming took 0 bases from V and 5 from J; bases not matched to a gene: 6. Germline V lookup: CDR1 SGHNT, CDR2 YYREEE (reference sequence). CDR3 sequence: CASSLVGQGGETQYF. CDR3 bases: TGTGCCAGCAGCTTGGTAGGACAGGGTGGGGAGACCCAGTACTTC.

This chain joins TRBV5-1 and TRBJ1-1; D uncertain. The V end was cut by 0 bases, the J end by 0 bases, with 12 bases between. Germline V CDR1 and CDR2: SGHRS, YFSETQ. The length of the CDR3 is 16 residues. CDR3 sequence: CASSLGWGGMNTEAFF. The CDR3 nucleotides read TGCGCCAGCAGCTTGGGCTGGGGAGGGATGAACACTGAAGCTTTCTTT.

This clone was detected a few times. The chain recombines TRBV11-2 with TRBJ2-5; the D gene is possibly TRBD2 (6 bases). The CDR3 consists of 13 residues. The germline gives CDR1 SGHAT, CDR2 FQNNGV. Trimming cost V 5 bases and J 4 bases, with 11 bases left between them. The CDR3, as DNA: TGTGCCAGCAGCACTGGGACTCGAGAGACCCAGTACTTC. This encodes CASSTGTRETQYF.

The chain's CDR3 is CASSPSPNQPQHF. CDR3 sequence (DNA): TGTGCCAGCAGTCCCTCCCCCAATCAGCCCCAGCATTTT. The genes are TRBV27 and TRBJ1-5, with D unclear. Germline-derived CDR1 and CDR2 are MNHEY and SMNVEV (reference sequence). This CDR3 contains 13 residues. V was trimmed by 5 bases and J by 3 bases, leaving 8 bases between them.

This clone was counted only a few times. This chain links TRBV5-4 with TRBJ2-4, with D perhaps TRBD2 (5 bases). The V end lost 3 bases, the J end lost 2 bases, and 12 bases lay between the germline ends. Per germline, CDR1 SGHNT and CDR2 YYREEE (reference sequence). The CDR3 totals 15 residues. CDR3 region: CASSSKEGSKNIQYF. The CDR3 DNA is TGTGCCAGCAGCTCGAAAGAGGGCTCCAAAAACATTCAGTACTTC. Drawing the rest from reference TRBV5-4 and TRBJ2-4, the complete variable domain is ETGVTQSPTHLIKTRGQQVTLRCSSQSGHNTVSWYQQALGQGPQFIFQYYREEENGRGNFPPRFSGLQFPNYSSELNVNALELDDSALYLCASSSKEGSKNIQYFGAGTRLSVL.

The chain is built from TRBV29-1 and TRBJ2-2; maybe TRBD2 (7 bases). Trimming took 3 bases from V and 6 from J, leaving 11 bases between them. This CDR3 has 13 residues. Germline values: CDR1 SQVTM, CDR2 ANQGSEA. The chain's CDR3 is CSVDLGGPGELFF. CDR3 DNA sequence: TGCAGCGTTGATTTGGGGGGGCCCGGGGAGCTGTTTTTT.

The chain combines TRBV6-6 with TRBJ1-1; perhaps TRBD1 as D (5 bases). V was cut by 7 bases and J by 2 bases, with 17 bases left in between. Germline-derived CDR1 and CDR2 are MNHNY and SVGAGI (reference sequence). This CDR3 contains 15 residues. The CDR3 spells CASIPSGGFNTEAFF. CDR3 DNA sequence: TGTGCCAGCATCCCCTCGGGGGGATTTAACACTGAAGCTTTCTTT.

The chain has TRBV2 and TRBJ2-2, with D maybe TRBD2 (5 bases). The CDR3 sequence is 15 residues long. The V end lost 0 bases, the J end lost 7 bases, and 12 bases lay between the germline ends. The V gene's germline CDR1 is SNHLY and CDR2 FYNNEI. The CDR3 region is CASSEARTYGGELFF. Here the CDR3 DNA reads TGTGCCAGCAGTGAAGCGCGGACTTACGGCGGGGAGCTGTTTTTT.

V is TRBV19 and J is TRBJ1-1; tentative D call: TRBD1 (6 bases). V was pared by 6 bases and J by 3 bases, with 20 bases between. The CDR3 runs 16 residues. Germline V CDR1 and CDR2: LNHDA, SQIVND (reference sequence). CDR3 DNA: TGTGCCAGTAGCACACCTACAGGGCTAGGAGACACTGAAGCTTTCTTT. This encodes CASSTPTGLGDTEAFF. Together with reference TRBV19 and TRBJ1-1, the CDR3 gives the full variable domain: DGGITQSPKYLFRKEGQNVTLSCEQNLNHDAMYWYRQDPGQGLRLIYYSQIVNDFQKGDIAEGYSVSREKKESFPLTVTSAQKNPTAFYLCASSTPTGLGDTEAFFGQGTRLTVV.

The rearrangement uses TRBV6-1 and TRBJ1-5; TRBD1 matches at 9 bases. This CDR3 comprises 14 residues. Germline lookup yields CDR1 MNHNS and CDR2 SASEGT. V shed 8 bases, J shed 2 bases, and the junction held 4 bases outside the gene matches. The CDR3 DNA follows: TGTGCCAGCCGGGACAGGGTTGGCAATCAGCCCCAGCATTTT. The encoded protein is CASRDRVGNQPQHF.

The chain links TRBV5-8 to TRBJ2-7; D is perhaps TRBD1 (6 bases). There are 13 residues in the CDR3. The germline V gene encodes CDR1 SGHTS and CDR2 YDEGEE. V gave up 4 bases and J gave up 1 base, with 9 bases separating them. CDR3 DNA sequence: TGTGCCAGCAGCAGAAGGGGGTCCTACGAGCAGTACTTC. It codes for CASSRRGSYEQYF.